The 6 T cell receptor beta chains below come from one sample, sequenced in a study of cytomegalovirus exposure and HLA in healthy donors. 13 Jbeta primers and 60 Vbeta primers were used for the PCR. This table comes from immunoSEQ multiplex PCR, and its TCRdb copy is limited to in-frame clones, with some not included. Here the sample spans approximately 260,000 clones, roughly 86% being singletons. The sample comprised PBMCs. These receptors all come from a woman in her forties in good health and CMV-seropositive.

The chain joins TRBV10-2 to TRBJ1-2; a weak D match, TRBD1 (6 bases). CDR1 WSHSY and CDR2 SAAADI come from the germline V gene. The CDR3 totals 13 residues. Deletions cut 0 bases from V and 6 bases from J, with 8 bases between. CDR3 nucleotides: TGCGCCAGCAGTGAGTCCCGACAGGATGGCTACACCTTC. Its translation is CASSESRQDGYTF.

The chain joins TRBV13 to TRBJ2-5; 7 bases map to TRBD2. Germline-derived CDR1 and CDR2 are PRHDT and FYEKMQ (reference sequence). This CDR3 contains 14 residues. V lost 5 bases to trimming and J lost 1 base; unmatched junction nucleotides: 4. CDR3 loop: CASSPGLGQETQYF. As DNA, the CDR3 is TGTGCCAGCAGCCCCGGACTAGGCCAAGAGACCCAGTACTTC.

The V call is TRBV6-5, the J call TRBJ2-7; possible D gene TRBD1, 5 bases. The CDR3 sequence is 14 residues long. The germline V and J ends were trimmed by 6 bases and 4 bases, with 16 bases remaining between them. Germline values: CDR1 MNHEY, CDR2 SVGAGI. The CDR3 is CASRPRQTRYEQYF. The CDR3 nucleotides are TGTGCCAGCAGACCCAGACAGACCAGGTACGAGCAGTACTTC.

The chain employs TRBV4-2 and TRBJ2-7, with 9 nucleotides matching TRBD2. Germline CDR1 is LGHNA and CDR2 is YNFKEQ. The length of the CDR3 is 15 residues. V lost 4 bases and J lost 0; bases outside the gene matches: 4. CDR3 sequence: CASSLAGESSYEQYF. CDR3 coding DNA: TGTGCCAGCAGCCTAGCGGGGGAGAGCTCCTACGAGCAGTACTTC.

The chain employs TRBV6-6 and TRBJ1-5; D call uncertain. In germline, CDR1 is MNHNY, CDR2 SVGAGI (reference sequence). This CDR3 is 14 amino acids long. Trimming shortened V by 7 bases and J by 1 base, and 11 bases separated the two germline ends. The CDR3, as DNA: TGTGCCAGCACCATAACAGAGAGCAATCAGCCCCAGCATTTT. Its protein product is CASTITESNQPQHF.

The CDR3 DNA reads TGTGCCAGTCGTAGCGGGAGTGCCGACGAGCAGTACTTC. It translates to CASRSGSADEQYF. This rearrangement joins TRBV7-2 to TRBJ2-5; 9 nucleotides line up with TRBD2. The last part of the DNA fits TRBJ2-7 better; the J call may be wrong. Germline lookup yields CDR1 SGHTA and CDR2 FQGNSA. This CDR3 region has 13 residues.